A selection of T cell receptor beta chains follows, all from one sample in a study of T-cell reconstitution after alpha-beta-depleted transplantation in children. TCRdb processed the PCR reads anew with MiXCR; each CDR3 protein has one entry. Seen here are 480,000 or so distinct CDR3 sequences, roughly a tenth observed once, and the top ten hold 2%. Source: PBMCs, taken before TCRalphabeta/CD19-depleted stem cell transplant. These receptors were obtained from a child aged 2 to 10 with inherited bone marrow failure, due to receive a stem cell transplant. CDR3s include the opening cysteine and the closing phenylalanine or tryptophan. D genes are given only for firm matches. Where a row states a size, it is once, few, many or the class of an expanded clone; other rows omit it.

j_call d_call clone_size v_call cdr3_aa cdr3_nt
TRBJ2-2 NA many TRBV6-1 CASSAGWAGELFF TGTGCCAGCAGTGCCGGGTGGGCCGGGGAGCTGTTTTTT
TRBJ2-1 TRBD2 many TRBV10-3 CAISGEIGLAGYNEQFF TGTGCCATCAGTGGTGAGATCGGACTAGCGGGTTACAATGAGCAGTTCTTC
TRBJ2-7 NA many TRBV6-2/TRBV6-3 CASSWVERRGRIYEQYF TGTGCCAGCAGTTGGGTTGAACGACGGGGAAGGATCTACGAGCAGTACTTC
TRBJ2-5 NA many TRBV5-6 CASSSGGFQETQYF TGTGCCAGCAGCTCCGGCGGGTTCCAAGAGACCCAGTACTTC
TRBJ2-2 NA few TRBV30 CAWSGLLTGELFF TGTGCCTGGAGTGGGCTACTCACCGGGGAGCTGTTTTTT
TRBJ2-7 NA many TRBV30 CAWSVYYEQYF TGTGCCTGGAGTGTCTACTACGAGCAGTACTTC
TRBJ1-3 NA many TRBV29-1 CSAAKRRAGNTIYF TGCAGCGCGGCTAAACGGAGGGCTGGAAACACCATATATTTT
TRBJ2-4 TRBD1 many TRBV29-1 CSVVYRRTGNKNIQYF TGCAGCGTTGTTTACCGAAGGACAGGAAACAAAAACATTCAGTACTTC
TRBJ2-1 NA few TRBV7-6 CASSPRVARDEQFF TGTGCCAGCAGCCCCCGGGTAGCACGCGATGAGCAGTTCTTC
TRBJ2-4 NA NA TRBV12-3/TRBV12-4 CASSLRRIKNIQYF TGTGCCAGCAGTTTAAGACGCATCAAAAACATTCAGTACTTC
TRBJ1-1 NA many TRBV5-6 CASSLPSQGVDTEAFF TGTGCCAGCAGCTTACCCTCACAGGGAGTAGACACTGAAGCTTTCTTT
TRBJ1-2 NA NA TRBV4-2 CASSQVGSVGYTF TGTGCCAGCAGCCAAGTTGGATCAGTTGGGTACACCTTC
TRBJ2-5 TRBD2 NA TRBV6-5 CASSYGRELGETQYF TGTGCCAGCAGTTACGGGCGGGAGCTCGGGGAGACCCAGTACTTC
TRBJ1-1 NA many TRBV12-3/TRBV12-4 CASSLGGMGTEAFF TGTGCCAGCAGTTTGGGGGGAATGGGTACTGAAGCTTTCTTT
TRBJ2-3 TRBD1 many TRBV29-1 CSAHRGQTDTQYF TGCAGCGCCCACAGGGGGCAGACAGATACGCAGTATTTT
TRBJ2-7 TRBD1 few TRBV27 CASSLYRDRGYYEQYF TGTGCCAGCAGTCTCTACCGGGACAGGGGATACTACGAGCAGTACTTC
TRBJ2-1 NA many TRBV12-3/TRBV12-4 CASTLWRNEQFF TGTGCCAGCACCCTATGGCGGAATGAGCAGTTCTTC
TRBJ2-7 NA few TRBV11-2 CASMPAGNNSYEQYF TGTGCCAGCATGCCCGCGGGGAACAACTCCTACGAGCAGTACTTC
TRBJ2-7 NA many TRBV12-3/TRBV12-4 CASSLAGSSYEQYF TGTGCCAGCAGTTTAGCGGGGAGCTCCTACGAGCAGTACTTC
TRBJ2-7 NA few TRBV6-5 CASSSDAYEQYF TGTGCCAGCAGCTCGGATGCCTACGAGCAGTACTTC